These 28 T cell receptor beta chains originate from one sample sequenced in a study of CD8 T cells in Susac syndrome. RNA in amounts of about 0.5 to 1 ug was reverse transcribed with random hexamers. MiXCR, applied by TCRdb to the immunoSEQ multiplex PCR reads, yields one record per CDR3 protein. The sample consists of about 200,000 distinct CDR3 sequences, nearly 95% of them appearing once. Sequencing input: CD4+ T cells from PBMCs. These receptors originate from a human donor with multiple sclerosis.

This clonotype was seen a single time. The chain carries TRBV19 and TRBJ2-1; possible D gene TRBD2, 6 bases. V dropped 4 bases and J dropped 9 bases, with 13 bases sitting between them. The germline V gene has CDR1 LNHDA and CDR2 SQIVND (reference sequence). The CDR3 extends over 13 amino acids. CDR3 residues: CASSTGGFIEQFF. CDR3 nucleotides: TGTGCCAGTAGTACCGGGGGTTTCATTGAGCAGTTCTTC.

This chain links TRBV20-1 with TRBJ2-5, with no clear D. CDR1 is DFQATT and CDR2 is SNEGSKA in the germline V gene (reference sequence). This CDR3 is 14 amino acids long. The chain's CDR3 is CSAKKRGSLVTQYF. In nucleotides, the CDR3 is TGCAGCGCCAAAAAACGTGGTAGCTTGGTGACCCAGTACTTC.

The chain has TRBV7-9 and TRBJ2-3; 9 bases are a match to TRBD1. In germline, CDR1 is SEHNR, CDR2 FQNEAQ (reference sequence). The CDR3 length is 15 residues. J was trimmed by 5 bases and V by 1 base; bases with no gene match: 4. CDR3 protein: CASSLGGTGLDTQYF. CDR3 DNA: TGTGCCAGCAGCTTAGGAGGGACAGGGCTAGATACGCAGTATTTT.

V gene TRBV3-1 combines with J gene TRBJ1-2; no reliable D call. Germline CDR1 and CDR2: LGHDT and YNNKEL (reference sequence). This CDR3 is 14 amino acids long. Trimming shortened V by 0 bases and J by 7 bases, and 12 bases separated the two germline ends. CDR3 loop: CASSQDQGIGGYTF. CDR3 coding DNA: TGTGCCAGCAGCCAAGATCAAGGGATTGGTGGCTACACCTTC.

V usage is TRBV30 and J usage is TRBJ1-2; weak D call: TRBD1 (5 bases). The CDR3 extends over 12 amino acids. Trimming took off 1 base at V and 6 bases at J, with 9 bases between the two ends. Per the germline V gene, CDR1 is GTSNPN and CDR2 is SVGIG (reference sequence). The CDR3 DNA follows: TGTGCCTGGAGTGAGGGACCGCATGGCTACACCTTC. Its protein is CAWSEGPHGYTF.

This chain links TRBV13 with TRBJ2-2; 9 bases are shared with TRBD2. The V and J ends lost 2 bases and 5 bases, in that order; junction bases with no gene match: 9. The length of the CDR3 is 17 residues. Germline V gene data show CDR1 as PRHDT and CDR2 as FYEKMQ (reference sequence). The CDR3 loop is CASSLFGGRALTGELFF. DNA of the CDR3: TGTGCCAGCAGCTTATTCGGCGGGAGGGCTTTGACCGGGGAGCTGTTTTTT. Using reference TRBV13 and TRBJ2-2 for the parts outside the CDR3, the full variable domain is AAGVIQSPRHLIKEKRETATLKCYPIPRHDTVYWYQQGPGQDPQFLISFYEKMQSDKGSIPDRFSAQQFSDYHSELNMSSLELGDSALYFCASSLFGGRALTGELFFGEGSRLTVL.

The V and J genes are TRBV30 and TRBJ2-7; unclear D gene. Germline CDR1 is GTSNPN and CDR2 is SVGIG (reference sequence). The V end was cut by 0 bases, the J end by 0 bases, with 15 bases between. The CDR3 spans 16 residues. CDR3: CAWSVSWQQLSYEQYF. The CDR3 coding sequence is TGTGCCTGGAGTGTTAGCTGGCAGCAGCTCTCCTACGAGCAGTACTTC. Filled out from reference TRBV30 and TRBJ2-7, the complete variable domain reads SQTIHQWPATLVQPVGSPLSLECTVEGTSNPNLYWYRQAAGRGLQLLFYSVGIGQISSEVPQNLSASRPQDRQFILSSKKLLLSDSGFYLCAWSVSWQQLSYEQYFGPGTRLTVT.

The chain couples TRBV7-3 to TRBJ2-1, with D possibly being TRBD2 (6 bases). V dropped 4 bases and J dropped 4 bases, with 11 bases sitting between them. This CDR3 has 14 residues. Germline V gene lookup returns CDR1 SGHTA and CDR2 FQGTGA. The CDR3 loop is CASSSLGLYNEQFF. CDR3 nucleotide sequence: TGTGCCAGCAGCTCGCTGGGACTTTACAATGAGCAGTTCTTC.

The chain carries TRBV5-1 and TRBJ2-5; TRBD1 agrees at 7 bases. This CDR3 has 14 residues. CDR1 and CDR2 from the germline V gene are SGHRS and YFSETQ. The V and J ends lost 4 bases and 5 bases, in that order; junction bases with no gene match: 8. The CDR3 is CASSDPTGQETQYF. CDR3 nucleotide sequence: TGCGCCAGCAGCGATCCGACAGGGCAGGAGACCCAGTACTTC.

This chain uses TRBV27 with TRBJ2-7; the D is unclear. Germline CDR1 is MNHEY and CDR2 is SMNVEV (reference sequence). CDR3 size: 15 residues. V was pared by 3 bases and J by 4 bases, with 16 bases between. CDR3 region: CASSFSYVGQYEQYF. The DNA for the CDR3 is TGTGCCAGCAGTTTTTCCTACGTCGGTCAATACGAGCAGTACTTC.

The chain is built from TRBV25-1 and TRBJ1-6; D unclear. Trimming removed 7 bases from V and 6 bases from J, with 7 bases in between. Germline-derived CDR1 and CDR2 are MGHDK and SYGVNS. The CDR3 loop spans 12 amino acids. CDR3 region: CASKSPNSPLHF. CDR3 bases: TGTGCCAGCAAGAGCCCTAATTCACCCCTCCACTTT.

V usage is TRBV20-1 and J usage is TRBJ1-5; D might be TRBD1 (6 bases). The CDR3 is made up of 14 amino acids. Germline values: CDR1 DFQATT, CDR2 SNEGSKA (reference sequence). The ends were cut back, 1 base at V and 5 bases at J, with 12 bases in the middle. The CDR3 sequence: CSARGGQPDQPQHF. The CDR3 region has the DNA TGCAGTGCTAGAGGTGGACAGCCGGATCAGCCCCAGCATTTT.

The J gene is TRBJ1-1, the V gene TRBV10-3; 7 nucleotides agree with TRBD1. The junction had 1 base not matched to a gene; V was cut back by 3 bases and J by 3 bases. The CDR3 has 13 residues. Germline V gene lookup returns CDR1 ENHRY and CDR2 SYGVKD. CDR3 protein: CAISDDRDTEAFF. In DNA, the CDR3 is TGTGCCATCAGTGATGACAGGGACACTGAAGCTTTCTTT.

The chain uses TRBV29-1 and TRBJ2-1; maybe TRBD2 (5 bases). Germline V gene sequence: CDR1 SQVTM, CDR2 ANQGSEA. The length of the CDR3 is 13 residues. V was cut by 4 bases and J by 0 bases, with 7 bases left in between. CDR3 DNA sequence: TGCAGCGTTGCAACTAGCTCCTACAATGAGCAGTTCTTC. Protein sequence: CSVATSSYNEQFF.

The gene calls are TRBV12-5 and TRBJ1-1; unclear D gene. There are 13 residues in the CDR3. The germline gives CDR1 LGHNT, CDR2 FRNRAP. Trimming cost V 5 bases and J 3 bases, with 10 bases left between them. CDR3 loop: CASGRRSDTEAFF. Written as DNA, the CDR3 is TGTGCTAGTGGTCGCAGGTCTGACACTGAAGCTTTCTTT.

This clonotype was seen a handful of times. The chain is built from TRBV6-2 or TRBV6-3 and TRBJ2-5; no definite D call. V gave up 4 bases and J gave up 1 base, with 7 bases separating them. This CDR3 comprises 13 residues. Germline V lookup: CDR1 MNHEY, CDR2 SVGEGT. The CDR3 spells CASSSGPQETQYF. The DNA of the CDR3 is TGTGCCAGCAGTTCCGGGCCCCAAGAGACCCAGTACTTC.

CDR3 in amino acids: CASTIAGGHTEQFF. CDR3 nucleotide sequence: TGTGCCAGCACCATAGCGGGAGGGCACACTGAGCAGTTCTTC. This chain uses TRBV7-2 with TRBJ2-1; 11 bases are shared with TRBD2. Germline lookup yields CDR1 SGHTA and CDR2 FQGNSA. V dropped 7 bases and J dropped 9; count of bases not matched to a gene: 8. This CDR3 has 14 amino acids.

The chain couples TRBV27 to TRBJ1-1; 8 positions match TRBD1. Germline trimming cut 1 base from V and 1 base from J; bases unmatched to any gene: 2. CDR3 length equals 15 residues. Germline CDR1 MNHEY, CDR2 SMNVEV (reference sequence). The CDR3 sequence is CASSLLGQGNTEAFF. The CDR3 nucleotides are TGTGCCAGCAGTTTATTAGGACAGGGGAACACTGAAGCTTTCTTT.

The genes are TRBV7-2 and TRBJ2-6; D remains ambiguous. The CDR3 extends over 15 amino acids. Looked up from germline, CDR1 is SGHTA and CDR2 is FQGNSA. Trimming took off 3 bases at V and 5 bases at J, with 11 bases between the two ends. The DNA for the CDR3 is TGTGCCAGCAGCTTTCCCCCGCGAAGGGCCAACGTCCTGACTTTC. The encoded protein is CASSFPPRRANVLTF.

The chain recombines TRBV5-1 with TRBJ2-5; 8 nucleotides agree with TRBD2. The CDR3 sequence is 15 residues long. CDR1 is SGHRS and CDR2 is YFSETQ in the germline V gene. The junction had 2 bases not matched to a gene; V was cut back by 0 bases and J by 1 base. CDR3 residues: CASSLEAGGQETQYF. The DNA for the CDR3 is TGCGCCAGCAGCTTGGAGGCGGGGGGCCAAGAGACCCAGTACTTC.

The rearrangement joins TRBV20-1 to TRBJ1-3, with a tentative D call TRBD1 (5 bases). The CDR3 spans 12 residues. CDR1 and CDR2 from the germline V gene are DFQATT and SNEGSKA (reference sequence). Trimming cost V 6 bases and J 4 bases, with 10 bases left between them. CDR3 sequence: CSAQTEGNTIYF. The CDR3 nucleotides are TGCAGTGCCCAGACAGAAGGAAACACCATATATTTT.

Here the CDR3 DNA reads TGCAGTGCTCCCCAGGGGACATCCTCAAAGACCCAGTACTTC. This sequence encodes CSAPQGTSSKTQYF. J is TRBJ2-5 and V is TRBV20-1; D may be TRBD1 (6 bases). Trimming removed 5 bases at V and 6 bases at J, with 19 bases between. The CDR3 is made up of 14 amino acids. CDR1 is DFQATT, CDR2 SNEGSKA, per germline (reference sequence).

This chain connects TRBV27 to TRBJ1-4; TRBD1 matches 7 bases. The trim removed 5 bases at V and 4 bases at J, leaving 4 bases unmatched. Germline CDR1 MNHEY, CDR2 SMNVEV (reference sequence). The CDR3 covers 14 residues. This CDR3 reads CASSPRGGNEKLFF. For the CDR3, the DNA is TGTGCCAGCAGTCCCAGGGGGGGTAATGAAAAACTGTTTTTT.

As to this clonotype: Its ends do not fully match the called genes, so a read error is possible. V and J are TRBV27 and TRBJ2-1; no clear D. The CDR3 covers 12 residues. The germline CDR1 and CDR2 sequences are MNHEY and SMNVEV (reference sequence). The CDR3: CASRILIRHCVF. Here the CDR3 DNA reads TGTGCCAGCCGTATCCTTATAAGGCATTGCGTCTTC.

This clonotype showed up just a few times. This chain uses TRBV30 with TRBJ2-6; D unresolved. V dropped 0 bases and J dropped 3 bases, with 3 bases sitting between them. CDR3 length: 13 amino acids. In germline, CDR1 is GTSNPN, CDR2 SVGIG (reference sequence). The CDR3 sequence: CAWSVRGANVLTF. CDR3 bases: TGTGCCTGGAGTGTACGTGGGGCCAACGTCCTGACTTTC.

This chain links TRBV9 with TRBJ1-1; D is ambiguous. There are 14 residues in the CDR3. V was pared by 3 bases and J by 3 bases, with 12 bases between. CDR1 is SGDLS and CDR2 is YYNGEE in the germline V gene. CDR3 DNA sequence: TGTGCCAGCAGCGGGACGGTATTTGACACTGAAGCTTTCTTT. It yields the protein CASSGTVFDTEAFF.

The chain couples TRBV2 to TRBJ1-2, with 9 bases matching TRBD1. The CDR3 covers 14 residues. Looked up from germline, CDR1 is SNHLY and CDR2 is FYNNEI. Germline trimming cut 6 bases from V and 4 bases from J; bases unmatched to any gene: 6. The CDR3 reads CASRATTGGYGYTF. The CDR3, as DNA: TGTGCCAGCAGAGCCACGACAGGGGGCTATGGCTACACCTTC.

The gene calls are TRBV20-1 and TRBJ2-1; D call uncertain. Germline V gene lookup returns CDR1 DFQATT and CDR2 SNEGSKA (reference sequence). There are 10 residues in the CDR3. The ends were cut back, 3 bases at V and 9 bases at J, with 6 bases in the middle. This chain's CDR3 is CSARKREQFF. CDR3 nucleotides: TGCAGTGCTAGGAAGCGTGAGCAGTTCTTC.